A selection of T cell receptor beta chains follows, all from one sample in a study of blood T cells in healthy people across ages. TCRdb used MiXCR to reprocess the 5' RACE reads, holding one entry per CDR3 protein. The table lists 890,000 or so distinct CDR3 sequences, around two thirds of them singletons, with roughly 26% in the top ten. Sample: blood. The source of these receptors is a man younger than 40 in good health. CDR3s include the opening cysteine and the closing phenylalanine or tryptophan. D genes are given only for firm matches. The size field is filled for only some rows; it gives once, few, many or a size class.

-	TRBD1	15	TRBV7-9	TRBJ2-5	CASSRTGTVGETQYF	TGTGCCAGCAGCCGGACCGGGACAGTAGGAGAGACCCAGTACTTC
many	-	17	TRBV4-3	TRBJ2-7	CASSQEGAGDLVYEQYF	TGCGCCAGCAGCCAAGAAGGGGCCGGGGACTTGGTTTACGAGCAGTACTTC
many	-	15	TRBV21-1	TRBJ1-5	CASRTQGMRGQPQHF	TGTGCCAGCAGGACACAGGGGATGAGAGGTCAGCCCCAGCATTTT
-	TRBD1	17	TRBV4-3	TRBJ2-7	CASSQDPLGDRANEQYF	TGCGCCAGCAGCCAAGATCCTCTTGGGGACAGGGCGAACGAGCAGTACTTC
few	-	15	TRBV7-3	TRBJ2-3	CASSLGAANTDTQYF	TGTGCCAGCAGCTTAGGGGCGGCTAACACAGATACGCAGTATTTT
-	TRBD1	14	TRBV5-1	TRBJ2-7	CASSGGTGINEQYF	TGCGCCAGCAGCGGGGGGACAGGGATCAACGAGCAGTACTTC
-	-	14	TRBV5-6	TRBJ1-6	CASSLLAGGSPLHF	TGTGCCAGCAGCTTGCTGGCAGGCGGTTCACCCCTCCACTTT
-	TRBD1	16	TRBV7-9	TRBJ1-4	CASSERNRGQGEKLFF	TGTGCCAGCAGCGAGCGCAACAGGGGGCAGGGGGAAAAACTGTTTTTT
-	-	15	TRBV12-3/TRBV12-4	TRBJ2-1	CASTARRTAYNEQFF	TGTGCCAGCACCGCCCGACGCACAGCCTACAATGAGCAGTTCTTC
-	-	14	TRBV27	TRBJ2-3	CASSGRAFTDTQYF	TGTGCCAGCAGTGGTAGGGCATTCACAGATACGCAGTATTTT
-	TRBD1	14	TRBV29-1	TRBJ1-4	CSAGDRETNEELFF	TGCAGCGCCGGGGACAGGGAGACTAATGAAGAACTGTTTTTT
once	-	13	TRBV9	TRBJ2-7	CASSVGELTEQYF	TGTGCCAGCAGCGTAGGCGAGTTAACCGAGCAGTACTTC
-	TRBD1	14	TRBV7-8	TRBJ2-7	CASSQTTGPYEQYF	TGTGCCAGCAGCCAAACGACAGGGCCCTACGAGCAGTACTTC
-	-	14	TRBV27	TRBJ2-7	CASSFAGLGYEQYF	TGTGCCAGCAGTTTCGCGGGGTTGGGGTACGAGCAGTACTTC
-	TRBD1	15	TRBV6-2/TRBV6-3	TRBJ2-5	CASKGQGDPSETQYF	TGTGCCAGCAAAGGACAGGGCGACCCCTCAGAGACCCAGTACTTC
-	-	17	TRBV6-2/TRBV6-3	TRBJ1-2	CASSYTPARDKSYGYTF	TGTGCCAGCAGTTACACACCCGCCCGGGACAAGAGCTATGGCTACACCTTC
few	TRBD2	16	TRBV9	TRBJ2-4	CASNPGGDGAKNIQYF	TGTGCCAGCAATCCCGGGGGGGATGGAGCCAAAAACATTCAGTACTTC
few	-	14	TRBV20-1	TRBJ2-1	CSARGGPPYNEQFF	TGCAGTGCTAGAGGGGGCCCCCCCTACAATGAGCAGTTCTTC
-	-	15	TRBV3-1	TRBJ2-2	CASSQLAQNTGELFF	TGTGCCAGCAGCCAACTAGCCCAGAACACCGGGGAGCTGTTTTTT
-	TRBD1	13	TRBV7-6	TRBJ1-2	CASSLGTGGDYTF	TGTGCCAGCAGCTTAGGGACAGGGGGTGACTACACCTTC
-	-	15	TRBV14	TRBJ1-2	CASSQVGQLNYGYTF	TGTGCCAGCAGCCAAGTTGGACAGCTTAACTATGGCTACACCTTC
-	TRBD2	14	TRBV20-1	TRBJ2-7	CSATPRTSGYEQYF	TGCAGTGCTACTCCACGGACTAGCGGGTACGAGCAGTACTTC
few	TRBD1	14	TRBV2	TRBJ2-5	CASQVRTGGETQYF	TGTGCCAGCCAAGTAAGGACAGGGGGCGAGACCCAGTACTTC